Reported below is one T cell receptor (beta chain). Its antigen remains unknown. The V end lost 3 bases, the J end lost 7 bases, and 15 bases lay between the germline ends. The CDR3 has 14 residues. The germline V gene has CDR1 SNHLY and CDR2 FYNNEI. The data were obtained in a study of PD-1 blockade in classical Hodgkin lymphoma. Assay used: immunoSEQ multiplex PCR; TCRdb lists only in-frame clones, some missing. Among more than 90,000 clones listed, around 80% were seen once. Study-level points and caveats: Newly diagnosed patients were reported to start with lower TCR diversity than healthy donors.

Stated time point: cycle 4 day 1 (C4D1), after less than 7 weeks of nivolumab. Every patient was affected by relapse after autologous stem cell transplantation, while exposure to brentuximab vedotin was not uniform. The chain joins TRBV2 to TRBJ1-2; TRBD1 might be the D (5 bases). The origin of this receptor is a human donor with classical Hodgkin lymphoma. Sequenced material: peripheral blood mononuclear cells (PBMCs), taken before the fourth cycle of nivolumab. The chain's CDR3 is CASSDRTGVLGYTF. As DNA, the CDR3 is TGTGCCAGCAGTGACCGTACAGGAGTACTTGGCTACACCTTC.